The rows below give T cell receptor beta chains drawn from one sample of a study of identical twins. TCRdb ran MiXCR on the 5' RACE reads and lists one entry per CDR3 protein. The repertoire includes 1.5 million to 2 million distinct CDR3 sequences, about 32% of them detected once, and around 0.3% sits in the top ten. The sample taken for sequencing was cord blood. The receptors come from a newborn girl in good health. The CDR3 runs from the conserved cysteine through the conserved F or W. The D gene is left open where the match is weak. For some rows the clone size is stated as once, few or many, or as a class when expanded; others skip it.

cdr3_aa: CAIRGRDEKLFF; cdr3_nt: TGTGCCATCAGGGGGAGGGACGAAAAACTGTTTTTT; v_call: TRBV10-3; j_call: TRBJ1-4; d_call: .; clone_size: .
cdr3_aa: CSAPDGRTDTQYF; cdr3_nt: TGCAGTGCTCCGGACGGACGCACAGATACGCAGTATTTT; v_call: TRBV20-1; j_call: TRBJ2-3; d_call: .; clone_size: many
cdr3_aa: CSARPPRPPTDTQYF; cdr3_nt: TGCAGTGCTAGGCCTCCCCGGCCCCCCACAGATACGCAGTATTTT; v_call: TRBV20-1; j_call: TRBJ2-3; d_call: .; clone_size: few
cdr3_aa: CSASGQEHGYTF; cdr3_nt: TGCAGTGCCTCGGGACAGGAGCATGGCTACACCTTC; v_call: TRBV20-1; j_call: TRBJ1-2; d_call: TRBD1; clone_size: few
cdr3_aa: CASSQGAGEQYF; cdr3_nt: TGTGCCAGCAGCCAGGGGGCGGGTGAGCAGTACTTC; v_call: TRBV3-1; j_call: TRBJ2-7; d_call: .; clone_size: few
cdr3_aa: CASSPVVTGELFF; cdr3_nt: TGTGCCAGCAGTCCGGTCGTCACCGGGGAGCTGTTTTTT; v_call: TRBV6-5; j_call: TRBJ2-2; d_call: .; clone_size: .
cdr3_aa: CSARDREAPPSFDTDTQYF; cdr3_nt: TGCAGTGCTAGAGATCGGGAGGCCCCACCCTCTTTTGACACAGATACGCAGTATTTT; v_call: TRBV20-1; j_call: TRBJ2-3; d_call: TRBD2; clone_size: .
cdr3_aa: CATSRLLEVRYTF; cdr3_nt: TGTGCCACCAGCAGGCTCTTGGAGGTTCGCTACACCTTC; v_call: TRBV15; j_call: TRBJ1-2; d_call: .; clone_size: .
cdr3_aa: CACSLAGTGATDTQYF; cdr3_nt: TGCGCCTGCAGCTTGGCCGGTACGGGAGCAACAGATACGCAGTATTTT; v_call: TRBV5-1; j_call: TRBJ2-3; d_call: .; clone_size: .
cdr3_aa: CASSGERDRFEDTQYF; cdr3_nt: TGTGCCAGCAGTGGGGAAAGGGACCGATTTGAAGATACGCAGTATTTT; v_call: TRBV2; j_call: TRBJ2-3; d_call: .; clone_size: .
cdr3_aa: CSATDRGRTDTQYF; cdr3_nt: TGCAGTGCTACGGACAGGGGCCGCACAGATACGCAGTATTTT; v_call: TRBV20-1; j_call: TRBJ2-3; d_call: TRBD1; clone_size: few
cdr3_aa: CASRDRWRMYEQYF; cdr3_nt: TGTGCCAGCAGGGACCGGTGGCGGATGTACGAGCAGTACTTC; v_call: TRBV28; j_call: TRBJ2-7; d_call: .; clone_size: .
cdr3_aa: CASSQDKTGDYGYTF; cdr3_nt: TGTGCCAGCAGCCAAGACAAGACAGGGGACTATGGCTACACCTTC; v_call: TRBV4-2; j_call: TRBJ1-2; d_call: TRBD1; clone_size: once
cdr3_aa: CAGGTVVNTEAFF; cdr3_nt: TGTGCCGGGGGGACAGTCGTGAACACTGAAGCTTTCTTT; v_call: TRBV6-1; j_call: TRBJ1-1; d_call: TRBD1; clone_size: .
cdr3_aa: CSARDGREQETQYF; cdr3_nt: TGCAGTGCTAGAGATGGCAGGGAACAAGAGACCCAGTACTTC; v_call: TRBV20-1; j_call: TRBJ2-5; d_call: .; clone_size: .
cdr3_aa: CASSLRTSGVSYTDTQYF; cdr3_nt: TGTGCCAGCAGCCTGCGGACTAGCGGGGTTAGCTACACAGATACGCAGTATTTT; v_call: TRBV3-1; j_call: TRBJ2-3; d_call: TRBD2; clone_size: .
cdr3_aa: CSACGLAGASYNEQFF; cdr3_nt: TGCAGTGCTTGTGGACTAGCGGGGGCCTCCTACAATGAGCAGTTCTTC; v_call: TRBV20-1; j_call: TRBJ2-1; d_call: TRBD2; clone_size: .
cdr3_aa: CASSDRGRNYGYTF; cdr3_nt: TGTGCCAGCAGTGACAGGGGGCGTAACTATGGCTACACCTTC; v_call: TRBV6-1; j_call: TRBJ1-2; d_call: TRBD1; clone_size: many
cdr3_aa: CASSLVVNNEQFF; cdr3_nt: TGTGCCAGCAGTTTGGTGGTCAACAATGAGCAGTTCTTC; v_call: TRBV28; j_call: TRBJ2-1; d_call: .; clone_size: many
cdr3_aa: CSARPRRGYGYTF; cdr3_nt: TGCAGCGCCCGGCCCAGGAGGGGCTATGGCTACACCTTC; v_call: TRBV29-1; j_call: TRBJ1-2; d_call: .; clone_size: few
cdr3_aa: CASSYSSGLAGGEQFF; cdr3_nt: TGTGCCAGCAGTTACTCGAGCGGACTAGCGGGAGGTGAGCAGTTCTTC; v_call: TRBV6-2/TRBV6-3; j_call: TRBJ2-1; d_call: TRBD2; clone_size: .
cdr3_aa: CSASALGGSYNEQYF; cdr3_nt: TGCAGTGCTAGCGCACTAGGAGGCTCCTACAATGAGCAGTACTTC; v_call: TRBV20-1; j_call: TRBJ2-7; d_call: .; clone_size: .
cdr3_aa: CASSEIQGMRYEQYF; cdr3_nt: TGCGCCAGCAGTGAGATACAGGGGATGCGGTACGAGCAGTACTTC; v_call: TRBV10-2; j_call: TRBJ2-7; d_call: TRBD1; clone_size: .
cdr3_aa: CARPTGEGYGYTF; cdr3_nt: TGTGCCAGACCGACAGGGGAAGGCTATGGCTACACCTTC; v_call: TRBV3-1; j_call: TRBJ1-2; d_call: TRBD1; clone_size: few
cdr3_aa: CASSVWGEIGTEQLF; cdr3_nt: TGTGCCAGCAGTGTCTGGGGGGAGATTGGTACTGAGCAGTTATTC; v_call: TRBV2; j_call: TRBJ2-1; d_call: .; clone_size: .
cdr3_aa: CASSSGLAGVLIHNEQFF; cdr3_nt: TGTGCCAGCAGTTCCGGACTAGCGGGGGTCCTCATCCACAATGAGCAGTTCTTC; v_call: TRBV27; j_call: TRBJ2-1; d_call: TRBD2; clone_size: few
cdr3_aa: CASSTTSGRLYEQYF; cdr3_nt: TGTGCCAGCAGCACCACTAGCGGGAGGCTCTACGAGCAGTACTTC; v_call: TRBV7-9; j_call: TRBJ2-7; d_call: TRBD2; clone_size: few
cdr3_aa: CASSYSGDTYEQYF; cdr3_nt: TGTGCCAGCAGTTACTCGGGGGACACCTACGAGCAGTACTTC; v_call: TRBV6-6; j_call: TRBJ2-7; d_call: .; clone_size: .
cdr3_aa: CASSYLPKGDTEAFF; cdr3_nt: TGTGCCAGCAGCTATCTCCCTAAAGGGGACACTGAAGCTTTCTTT; v_call: TRBV7-9; j_call: TRBJ1-1; d_call: .; clone_size: .
cdr3_aa: CASSLSTGTGETQYF; cdr3_nt: TGTGCCAGCAGTTTATCGACAGGGACGGGTGAGACCCAGTACTTC; v_call: TRBV27; j_call: TRBJ2-5; d_call: TRBD1; clone_size: few
cdr3_aa: CATSDPVPGPLQEKLFF; cdr3_nt: TGTGCCACCAGTGACCCAGTTCCAGGGCCCCTACAAGAAAAACTGTTTTTT; v_call: TRBV24-1; j_call: TRBJ1-4; d_call: .; clone_size: .
cdr3_aa: CATRTDKIALKGTETFF; cdr3_nt: TGTGCCACCAGAACTGACAAGATCGCTTTAAAGGGGACTGAAACTTTCTTT; v_call: TRBV15; j_call: TRBJ1-1; d_call: .; clone_size: few
cdr3_aa: CANSGRGLGYTF; cdr3_nt: TGTGCCAACAGCGGCAGGGGGCTTGGCTACACCTTC; v_call: TRBV12-3/TRBV12-4; j_call: TRBJ1-2; d_call: TRBD1; clone_size: .
cdr3_aa: CASSRRTGKTSRPGNIQYF; cdr3_nt: TGTGCCAGCAGCCGGAGAACGGGAAAGACTAGCCGTCCGGGAAACATTCAGTACTTC; v_call: TRBV3-1; j_call: TRBJ2-4; d_call: TRBD2; clone_size: .
cdr3_aa: CSARDQRGASYEQYF; cdr3_nt: TGCAGTGCTAGAGATCAGCGGGGGGCCTCCTACGAGCAGTACTTC; v_call: TRBV20-1; j_call: TRBJ2-7; d_call: TRBD2; clone_size: .
cdr3_aa: CASSVGDKHTEAFF; cdr3_nt: TGCGCCAGCAGTGTCGGTGACAAGCACACTGAAGCTTTCTTT; v_call: TRBV5-1; j_call: TRBJ1-1; d_call: .; clone_size: few